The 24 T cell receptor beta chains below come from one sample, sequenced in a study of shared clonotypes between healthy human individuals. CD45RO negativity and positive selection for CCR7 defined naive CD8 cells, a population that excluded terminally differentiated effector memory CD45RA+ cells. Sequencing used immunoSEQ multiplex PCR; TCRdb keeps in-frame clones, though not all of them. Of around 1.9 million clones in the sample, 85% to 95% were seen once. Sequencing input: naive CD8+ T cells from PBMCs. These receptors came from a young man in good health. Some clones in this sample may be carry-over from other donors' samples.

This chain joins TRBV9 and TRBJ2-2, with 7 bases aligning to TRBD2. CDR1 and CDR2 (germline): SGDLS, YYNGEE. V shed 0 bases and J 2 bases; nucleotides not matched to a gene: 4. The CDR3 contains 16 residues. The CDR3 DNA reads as TGTGCCAGCAGCGTAGGAGCTAGCGGAAACACCGGGGAGCTGTTTTTT. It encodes CASSVGASGNTGELFF.

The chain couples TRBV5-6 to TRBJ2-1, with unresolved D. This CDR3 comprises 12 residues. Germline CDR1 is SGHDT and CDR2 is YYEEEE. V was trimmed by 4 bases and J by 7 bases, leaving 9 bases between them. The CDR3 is CASSVEGNEQFF. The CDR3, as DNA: TGTGCCAGCAGCGTTGAAGGGAATGAGCAGTTCTTC.

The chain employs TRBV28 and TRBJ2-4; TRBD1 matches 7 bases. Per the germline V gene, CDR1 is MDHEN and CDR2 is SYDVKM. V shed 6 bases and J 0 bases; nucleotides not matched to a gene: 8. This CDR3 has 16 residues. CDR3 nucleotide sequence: TGTGCCAGCAGCCTGACAGGGTTAATAGCCAAAAACATTCAGTACTTC. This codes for CASSLTGLIAKNIQYF.

The CDR3 is CASNHRGSYEQYF. The DNA of the CDR3 is TGTGCCAGCAACCACAGGGGCAGCTACGAGCAGTACTTC. The chain couples TRBV28 to TRBJ2-7; 7 positions agree with TRBD1. The V gene's germline CDR1 is MDHEN and CDR2 SYDVKM. After removal of 7 bases from V and 3 bases from J, the junction contained 6 bases not matched to a gene. The CDR3 loop spans 13 amino acids.

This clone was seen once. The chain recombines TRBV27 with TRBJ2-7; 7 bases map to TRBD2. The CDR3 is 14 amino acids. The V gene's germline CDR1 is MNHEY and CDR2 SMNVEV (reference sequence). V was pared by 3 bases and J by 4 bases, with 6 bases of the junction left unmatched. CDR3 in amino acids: CASSFMAGVYEQYF. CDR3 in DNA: TGTGCCAGCAGTTTTATGGCGGGAGTGTACGAGCAGTACTTC.

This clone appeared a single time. The CDR3 is CASSFSGASSYNEQFF. The CDR3 DNA is TGTGCCAGCAGCTTTAGCGGAGCCAGCTCCTACAATGAGCAGTTCTTC. V usage is TRBV7-3 and J usage is TRBJ2-1, with D perhaps TRBD2 (6 bases). Germline V gives CDR1 SGHTA, CDR2 FQGTGA. This CDR3 region has 16 residues. V was clipped by 3 bases and J by 0 bases, with 12 bases between them. The complete variable domain, with remaining parts taken from reference TRBV7-3 and TRBJ2-1, reads GAGVSQTPSNKVTEKGKYVELRCDPISGHTALYWYRQSLGQGPEFLIYFQGTGAADDSGLPNDRFFAVRPEGSVSTLKIQRTERGDSAVYLCASSFSGASSYNEQFFGPGTRLTVL.

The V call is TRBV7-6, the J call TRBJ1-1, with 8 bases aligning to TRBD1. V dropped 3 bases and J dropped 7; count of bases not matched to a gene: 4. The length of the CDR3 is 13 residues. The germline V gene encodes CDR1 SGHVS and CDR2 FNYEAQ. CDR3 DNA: TGTGCCAGCAGCTTTTCAGGGGGCAGTGAAGCTTTCTTT. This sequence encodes CASSFSGGSEAFF. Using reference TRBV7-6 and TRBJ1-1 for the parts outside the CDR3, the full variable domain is GAGVSQSPRYKVTKRGQDVALRCDPISGHVSLYWYRQALGQGPEFLTYFNYEAQQDKSGLPNDRFSAERPEGSISTLTIQRTEQRDSAMYRCASSFSGGSEAFFGQGTRLTVV.

Here the CDR3 reads CASSFLGGSTDTQYF. CDR3 nucleotide sequence: TGTGCCAGCAGTTTCTTGGGGGGTAGCACAGATACGCAGTATTTT. V and J are TRBV28 and TRBJ2-3; D is possibly TRBD2 (6 bases). The CDR3 consists of 15 residues. The V end was cut by 3 bases, the J end by 0 bases, with 10 bases between. The germline gives CDR1 MDHEN, CDR2 SYDVKM.

The CDR3 loop is CASSYIHGTRLNEQYF. The CDR3 nucleotides are TGTGCCAGCAGTTATATTCACGGGACTAGACTTAACGAGCAGTACTTC. The V gene is TRBV6-5, the J gene TRBJ2-7, with 8 bases lining up with TRBD2. V gave up 3 bases and J gave up 5 bases; unmatched junction bases: 12. Germline V gives CDR1 MNHEY, CDR2 SVGAGI. There are 16 residues in the CDR3.

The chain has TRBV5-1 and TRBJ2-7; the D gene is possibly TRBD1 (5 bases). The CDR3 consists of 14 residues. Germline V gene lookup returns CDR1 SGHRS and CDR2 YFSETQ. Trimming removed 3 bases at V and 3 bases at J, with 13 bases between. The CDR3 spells CASSWGLMGYEQYF. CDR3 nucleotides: TGCGCCAGCAGCTGGGGCCTGATGGGCTACGAGCAGTACTTC.

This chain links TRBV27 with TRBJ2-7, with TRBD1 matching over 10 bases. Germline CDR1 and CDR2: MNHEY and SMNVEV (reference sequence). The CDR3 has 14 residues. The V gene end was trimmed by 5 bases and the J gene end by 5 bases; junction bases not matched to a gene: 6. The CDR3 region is CASSTRQGAHEQYF. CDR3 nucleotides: TGTGCCAGCAGTACCCGACAGGGGGCACACGAGCAGTACTTC.

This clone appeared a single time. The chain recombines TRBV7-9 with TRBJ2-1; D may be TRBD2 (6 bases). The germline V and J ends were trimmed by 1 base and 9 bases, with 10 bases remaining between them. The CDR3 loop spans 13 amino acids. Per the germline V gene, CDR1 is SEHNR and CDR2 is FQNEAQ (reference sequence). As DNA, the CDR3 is TGTGCCAGCAGCTTAGTCGGGGAGGTTGAGCAGTTCTTC. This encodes CASSLVGEVEQFF.

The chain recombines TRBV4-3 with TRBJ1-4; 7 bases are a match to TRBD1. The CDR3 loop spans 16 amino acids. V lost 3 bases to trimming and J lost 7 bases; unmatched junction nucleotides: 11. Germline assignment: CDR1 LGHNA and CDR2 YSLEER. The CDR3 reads CASSHGSGGRVEKLFF. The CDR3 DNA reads TGCGCCAGCAGCCACGGATCAGGGGGTCGGGTTGAAAAACTGTTTTTT.

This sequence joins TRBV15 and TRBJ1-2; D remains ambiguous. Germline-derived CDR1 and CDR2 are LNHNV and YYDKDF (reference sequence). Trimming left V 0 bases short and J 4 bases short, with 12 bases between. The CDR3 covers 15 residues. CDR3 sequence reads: CATSRDPSRFYGYTF. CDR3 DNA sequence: TGTGCCACCAGCAGAGATCCTTCCCGGTTCTATGGCTACACCTTC.

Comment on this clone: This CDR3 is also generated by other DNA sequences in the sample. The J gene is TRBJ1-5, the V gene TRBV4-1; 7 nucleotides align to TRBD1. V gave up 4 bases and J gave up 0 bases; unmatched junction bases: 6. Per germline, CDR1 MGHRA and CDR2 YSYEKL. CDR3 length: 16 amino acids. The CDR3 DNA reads TGCGCCAGCAGCCCCTCGACAGGGTATAGCAATCAGCCCCAGCATTTT. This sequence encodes CASSPSTGYSNQPQHF.

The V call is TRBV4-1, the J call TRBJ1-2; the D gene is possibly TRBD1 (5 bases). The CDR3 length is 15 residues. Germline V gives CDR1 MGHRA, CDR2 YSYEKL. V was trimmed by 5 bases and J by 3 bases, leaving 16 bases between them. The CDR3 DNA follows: TGCGCCAGCAGCGAGACCCCCGGGGGGGACTATGGCTACACCTTC. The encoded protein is CASSETPGGDYGYTF.

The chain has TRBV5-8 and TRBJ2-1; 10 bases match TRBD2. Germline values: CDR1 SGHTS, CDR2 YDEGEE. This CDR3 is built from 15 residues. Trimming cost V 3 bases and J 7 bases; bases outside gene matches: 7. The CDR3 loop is CASSSDSGRTNEQFF. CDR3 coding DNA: TGTGCCAGCAGCTCAGATAGCGGGAGGACAAATGAGCAGTTCTTC.

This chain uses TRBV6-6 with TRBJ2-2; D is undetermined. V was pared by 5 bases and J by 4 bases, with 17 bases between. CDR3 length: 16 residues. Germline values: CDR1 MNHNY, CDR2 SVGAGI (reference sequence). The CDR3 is CASSRISASSTGELFF. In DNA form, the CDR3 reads TGTGCCAGCAGTCGTATCTCCGCGTCCAGCACCGGGGAGCTGTTTTTT.

The CDR3 region has the DNA TGCAGCGTTAGGAAAGGGGAGGCTCCTAGCACAGATACGCAGTATTTT. It yields the protein CSVRKGEAPSTDTQYF. The chain combines TRBV29-1 with TRBJ2-3; maybe TRBD2 (6 bases). The CDR3 consists of 16 residues. The V end was cut by 5 bases, the J end by 0 bases, with 18 bases between. CDR1 is SQVTM, CDR2 ANQGSEA, per germline.

The CDR3 protein is CASRPMTGGFYEQYF. For the CDR3, the DNA is TGTGCCAGCAGGCCGATGACAGGGGGATTCTACGAGCAGTACTTC. J is TRBJ2-7 and V is TRBV6-6, with TRBD1 matching over 9 bases. Germline CDR1 and CDR2: MNHNY and SVGAGI (reference sequence). CDR3 length equals 15 residues. The V segment lost 6 bases and the J segment 3 bases; nucleotides outside the gene matches: 9.

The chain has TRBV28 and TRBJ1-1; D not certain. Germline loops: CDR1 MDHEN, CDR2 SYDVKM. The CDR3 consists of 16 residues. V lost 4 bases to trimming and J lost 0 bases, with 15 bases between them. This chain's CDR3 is CASSYVRKHMNTEAFF. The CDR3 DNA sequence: TGTGCCAGCAGTTATGTGAGGAAGCACATGAACACTGAAGCTTTCTTT.

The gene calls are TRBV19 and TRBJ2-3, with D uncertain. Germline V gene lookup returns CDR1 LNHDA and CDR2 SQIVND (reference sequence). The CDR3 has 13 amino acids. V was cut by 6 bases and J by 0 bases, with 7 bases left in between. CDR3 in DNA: TGTGCCAGTAGGTGGGGAAGCACAGATACGCAGTATTTT. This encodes CASRWGSTDTQYF.

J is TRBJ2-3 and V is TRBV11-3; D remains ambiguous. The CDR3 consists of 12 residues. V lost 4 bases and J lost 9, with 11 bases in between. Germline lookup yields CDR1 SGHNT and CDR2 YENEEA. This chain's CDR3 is CASSSLSGTQYF. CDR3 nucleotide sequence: TGTGCCAGCAGCTCTCTTTCCGGCACGCAGTATTTT.

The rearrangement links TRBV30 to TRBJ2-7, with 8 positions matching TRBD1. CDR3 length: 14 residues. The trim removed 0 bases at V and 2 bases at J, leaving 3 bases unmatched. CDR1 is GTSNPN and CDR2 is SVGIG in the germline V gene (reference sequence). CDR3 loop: CAWSVVRGPYEQYF. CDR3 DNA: TGTGCCTGGAGTGTGGTCAGGGGGCCCTACGAGCAGTACTTC.